The 17 T cell receptor beta chains below all came from one sample that was sequenced in a study of blood T cell repertoires in COVID-19. The table came from immunoSEQ multiplex PCR; TCRdb's copy has only in-frame clones and leaves some out. The profile shows some 240,000 clones, approximately 84% of them singletons. Sample: PBMCs or T cells enriched from blood (not recorded which). These receptors were collected from a woman aged 50 to 65 who had been exposed to COVID-19.

Comments on this clone: One end of the junction does not line up with germline, which may come from a read error. This sequence joins TRBV20-1 and TRBJ1-6; TRBD1 matches 7 bases. The CDR3 is 11 amino acids. Germline CDR1 reads DFQATT; CDR2 reads SNEGSKA (reference sequence). CDR3 protein: CSASHGQDRGF. DNA of the CDR3: TGCAGTGCTAGTCACGGACAGGACCGGGGCTTT.

This chain connects TRBV10-2 to TRBJ1-2; TRBD1 might be the D (6 bases). Germline V gene lookup returns CDR1 WSHSY and CDR2 SAAADI. Trimming took 0 bases from V and 7 from J, leaving 15 bases between them. The CDR3 spans 15 residues. The CDR3 loop reads CASSESAGALSGYTF. The CDR3 DNA reads TGCGCCAGCAGTGAGTCGGCAGGGGCTCTCTCTGGCTACACCTTC.

The chain couples TRBV27 to TRBJ1-5; D unresolved. The CDR3 loop spans 16 amino acids. The germline V gene has CDR1 MNHEY and CDR2 SMNVEV (reference sequence). V lost 5 bases and J 4 bases, leaving 18 bases between the germline ends. CDR3 nucleotides: TGTGCCAGCAGTCCCCACGACGGTTTGAGGAATCAGCCCCAGCATTTT. It is translated as CASSPHDGLRNQPQHF.

The chain uses TRBV10-3 and TRBJ1-6, with TRBD1 identical over 8 bases. The CDR3 covers 15 residues. Trimming took 4 bases from V and 7 from J; bases not matched to a gene: 6. The V gene's germline CDR1 is ENHRY and CDR2 SYGVKD. CDR3 in amino acids: CAISGRQGMNSPLHF. As DNA, the CDR3 is TGTGCCATCAGTGGCCGACAGGGGATGAATTCACCCCTCCACTTT.

J is TRBJ1-1 and V is TRBV12-5, with D possibly TRBD1 on 5 matching bases. V lost 6 bases and J lost 0, with 8 bases in between. Germline CDR1 and CDR2: LGHNT and FRNRAP. This CDR3 region has 13 residues. The CDR3 sequence: CASGPGLNTEAFF. The CDR3 DNA is TGTGCTAGTGGACCAGGGCTGAACACTGAAGCTTTCTTT.

The CDR3 nucleotides are TGTGCCTGGAGTTTTCCGGGGGGACTAGCGGTACCCCATACGCAGTATTTT. It translates to CAWSFPGGLAVPHTQYF. V is TRBV30 and J is TRBJ2-3, with 11 bases that match TRBD2. The CDR3 extends over 17 amino acids. V dropped 2 bases and J dropped 7; count of bases not matched to a gene: 14. Germline values: CDR1 GTSNPN, CDR2 SVGIG (reference sequence). Together with reference TRBV30 and TRBJ2-3, the CDR3 gives the full variable domain: SQTIHQWPATLVQPVGSPLSLECTVEGTSNPNLYWYRQAAGRGLQLLFYSVGIGQISSEVPQNLSASRPQDRQFILSSKKLLLSDSGFYLCAWSFPGGLAVPHTQYFGPGTRLTVL.

This chain links TRBV7-9 with TRBJ1-1; D remains unclear. Trimming took 0 bases from V and 7 from J, leaving 6 bases between them. The CDR3 runs to 12 residues. Germline CDR1 reads SEHNR; CDR2 reads FQNEAQ (reference sequence). The CDR3 reads CASSLAADEAFF. In DNA form, the CDR3 reads TGTGCCAGCAGCTTAGCAGCGGATGAAGCTTTCTTT.

V and J are TRBV18 and TRBJ2-3; the match to TRBD1 covers 7 bases. V shed 4 bases and J 1 base; nucleotides not matched to a gene: 5. This CDR3 contains 15 residues. The germline V gene has CDR1 KGHSH and CDR2 LQKENI. CDR3 sequence (DNA): TGTGCCAGCTCACGCAGACAGGGTCGCACAGATACGCAGTATTTT. Protein sequence: CASSRRQGRTDTQYF.

The chain employs TRBV5-1 and TRBJ2-3; no reliable D call. This CDR3 is 17 amino acids long. Germline CDR1 and CDR2: SGHRS and YFSETQ. Between the trimmed V and J ends, which lost 0 bases and 0 bases, there was a span of 14 bases. CDR3 region: CASSLALLTPSTDTQYF. Here the CDR3 DNA reads TGCGCCAGCAGCTTGGCCCTTCTAACTCCTAGCACAGATACGCAGTATTTT.

This chain joins TRBV7-2 and TRBJ2-3, with 11 bases aligning to TRBD2. V shed 0 bases and J 8 bases; nucleotides not matched to a gene: 13. The CDR3 has 18 residues. Per the germline V gene, CDR1 is SGHTA and CDR2 is FQGNSA. This CDR3 is CASSLAVAGGQKASTQYF. CDR3 DNA sequence: TGTGCCAGCAGCTTAGCCGTAGCGGGGGGGCAGAAGGCGAGTACGCAGTATTTT. The full variable domain, in which reference TRBV7-2 and TRBJ2-3 provide the parts outside the CDR3, is GAGVSQSPSNKVTEKGKDVELRCDPISGHTALYWYRQSLGQGLEFLIYFQGNSAPDKSGLPSDRFSAERTGGSVSTLTIQRTQQEDSAVYLCASSLAVAGGQKASTQYFGPGTRLTVL.

The CDR3, as DNA: TGTGCCAGCAGTCCAGGGCTTAGCAATCAGCCCCAGCATTTT. Its translation: CASSPGLSNQPQHF. V is TRBV7-2 and J is TRBJ1-5, with D perhaps TRBD1 (5 bases). Trimming left V 6 bases short and J 0 bases short, with 9 bases between. CDR1 is SGHTA and CDR2 is FQGNSA in the germline V gene. This CDR3 region has 14 residues.

This chain connects TRBV15 to TRBJ1-5; D is uncertain. CDR3 length: 15 residues. Trimming left V 2 bases short and J 5 bases short, with 13 bases between. From germline, CDR1 is LNHNV and CDR2 YYDKDF (reference sequence). The CDR3 sequence is CATSRSRARDQPQHF. In nucleotides, the CDR3 is TGTGCCACCAGCAGAAGTAGGGCGCGGGATCAGCCCCAGCATTTT.

The chain couples TRBV3-1 (or the pseudogene TRBV3-2) to TRBJ1-4; 10 positions agree with TRBD1. Germline trimming cut 6 bases from V and 7 bases from J; bases unmatched to any gene: 5. The germline gives CDR1 LGHDT, CDR2 YNNKEL (reference sequence). The CDR3 loop spans 14 amino acids. The CDR3 here is CASRQTGGVEKLFF. Written as DNA, the CDR3 is TGTGCCAGCAGACAGACAGGGGGCGTTGAAAAACTGTTTTTT.

The chain uses TRBV28 and TRBJ1-1; a weak D match, TRBD1 (6 bases). V gave up 8 bases and J gave up 0 bases, with 16 bases separating them. Germline assignment: CDR1 MDHEN and CDR2 SYDVKM. The CDR3 has 15 residues. CDR3 region: CASAPGGPMNTEAFF. CDR3 DNA: TGTGCCAGCGCTCCGGGGGGGCCCATGAACACTGAAGCTTTCTTT.

This clone was seen a single time. V usage is TRBV5-6 and J usage is TRBJ2-4; 8 nucleotides line up with TRBD2. Unmatched junction bases numbered 5, after V lost 0 bases and J lost 9 bases. The CDR3 has 14 residues. Germline CDR1 SGHDT, CDR2 YYEEEE. CDR3 sequence reads: CASSLAGLEIIQYF. The CDR3 bases are TGTGCCAGCAGCTTGGCGGGACTAGAGATCATTCAGTACTTC.

CDR3 region: CASSFRGRGVGNQPQHF. The CDR3 DNA is TGTGCCAGCAGCTTCAGGGGGCGCGGGGTCGGCAATCAGCCCCAGCATTTT. The V call is TRBV13, the J call TRBJ1-5; TRBD1 matches 8 bases. Per the germline V gene, CDR1 is PRHDT and CDR2 is FYEKMQ (reference sequence). This CDR3 has 17 amino acids. V trimming: 3 bases; J trimming: 2 bases; junction bases outside the gene matches: 9.

The CDR3 nucleotides are TGTGCCAGTAGTATAGCGGAGAATTCACCCCTCCACTTT. This translates into CASSIAENSPLHF. V and J are TRBV19 and TRBJ1-6; D gene uncertain. Looked up from germline, CDR1 is LNHDA and CDR2 is SQIVND (reference sequence). This CDR3 is 13 amino acids long. V lost 1 base and J lost 7, with 5 bases in between.